This T cell receptor (beta chain) was recorded in a study of neurological immune-mediated disorders. Study results and caveats: Phylogenetic grouping assigned the repertoires of 18 of 34 multiple sclerosis patients to a single related-CDR3 cluster, representing a possible signature.

Time point meaning: longitudinal time-point 1 (baseline). Ten or more counts support this clonotype. Its antigen remains unidentified. Trimming removed 3 bases at V and 6 bases at J, with 18 bases between. The CDR3 has 16 residues. The V gene's germline CDR1 is KGHSH and CDR2 LQKENI. TCRdb fed the 5' RACE reads into MiXCR, producing one record per CDR3 protein. The repertoire holds 40,000 or so distinct CDR3 sequences, roughly 3.1% seen once, with 7.5% to 8.5% in the top ten. The specimen sequenced was PBMCs. The chain uses TRBV18 and TRBJ2-1, with a possible D match to TRBD2 (6 bases). The receptor was isolated from a woman aged 55-69 years with multiple sclerosis. The CDR3 loop reads CASSPAGGEIGNEQFF. The CDR3, as DNA: TGTGCCAGCTCACCGGCCGGCGGGGAGATCGGCAATGAGCAGTTCTTC.